These T cell receptor beta chains were read from a single sample in a study of T-cell memory formation after mild COVID-19. TCRdb recomputed calls from the 5' RACE reads with MiXCR, one row per CDR3 protein. The table has hundreds of thousands of distinct CDR3 sequences, around a sixth seen once. The specimen sequenced was PBMCs or a T cell subset sorted from them (not recorded which). These receptors were obtained from a man aged 18 to 29 who had mild COVID-19 (a few samples of this study predate the infection). Cell type and time point are not known. CDR3s include the opening cysteine and the closing phenylalanine or tryptophan. A D gene is named only where the DNA matches it firmly. Some rows have no size entry. The others give once, few or many, or a class for an expanded clone.

CDR3	DNA	D	V	size	length	J
CASSSFGGQGAFEQYF	TGTGCCAGTAGTTCCTTCGGGGGACAGGGGGCATTCGAGCAGTACTTC	TRBD1	TRBV19	few	16	TRBJ2-7
CASNPRQAIYSPLHF	TGTGCCAGCAACCCAAGACAGGCTATCTATTCACCCCTCCACTTT	NA	TRBV28	few	15	TRBJ1-6
CASSLGDRDNQPQHF	TGTGCCAGCAGCTTAGGGGACAGAGACAATCAGCCCCAGCATTTT	NA	TRBV13	NA	15	TRBJ1-5
CASTWALDTQYF	TGTGCCAGCACATGGGCCTTGGATACGCAGTATTTT	NA	TRBV11-2	many	12	TRBJ2-3
CASSQVRGQGAYGYTF	TGCGCCAGCAGCCAAGTACGGGGACAGGGGGCCTATGGCTACACCTTC	TRBD1	TRBV4-1	NA	16	TRBJ1-2
CASSQAQGQPQHF	TGCGCCAGCAGCCAAGCCCAGGGGCAGCCCCAGCATTTT	NA	TRBV4-1	few	13	TRBJ1-5
CASSYSDYNEQFF	TGTGCCAGCAGTTACTCAGACTACAATGAGCAGTTCTTC	NA	TRBV6-5	few	13	TRBJ2-1
CASSLPSELTNQPQHF	TGTGCCAGCAGCTTACCTTCCGAGCTAACCAATCAGCCCCAGCATTTT	NA	TRBV11-1	many	16	TRBJ1-5
CASSQASTGGYEQYF	TGTGCCAGCAGCCAAGCGTCGACAGGGGGCTACGAGCAGTACTTC	TRBD1	TRBV4-2	NA	15	TRBJ2-7
CASSPPGAEQFF	TGCGCCAGCAGCCCCCCAGGTGCTGAGCAGTTCTTC	NA	TRBV4-1	NA	12	TRBJ2-1
CASSQDSPLHF	TGTGCCAGCAGCCAAGATTCACCCCTCCACTTT	NA	TRBV3-1	few	11	TRBJ1-6
CASTSELNTEAFF	TGCGCCAGCACCTCAGAGTTGAACACTGAAGCTTTCTTT	NA	TRBV10-2	NA	13	TRBJ1-1
CASSRQGGAYNEQFF	TGCGCCAGCAGCCGACAGGGTGGAGCCTACAATGAGCAGTTCTTC	TRBD1	TRBV5-1	NA	15	TRBJ2-1
CASSYGRLNTEAFF	TGTGCCAGCAGTTACGGGCGGCTGAACACTGAAGCTTTCTTT	NA	TRBV6-5	few	14	TRBJ1-1
CASSQDRRGGVQETQYF	TGCGCCAGCAGCCAAGATCGGCGGGGGGGGGTCCAAGAGACCCAGTACTTC	TRBD2	TRBV4-1	NA	17	TRBJ2-5
CASSHHRDYRPQETQYF	TGCGCCAGCAGCCATCACAGGGATTACCGCCCCCAAGAGACCCAGTACTTC	NA	TRBV4-1	NA	17	TRBJ2-5
CAISKDRNSPLHF	TGTGCCATTAGCAAGGACAGAAATTCACCCCTCCACTTT	NA	TRBV6-1	NA	13	TRBJ1-6
CASSQGQSSSYNSPLHF	TGTGCCAGCAGCCAAGGACAGTCGAGCTCCTATAATTCACCCCTCCACTTT	NA	TRBV4-2	few	17	TRBJ1-6
CATTLGTGDSPLHF	TGTGCCACTACTCTCGGGACAGGAGATTCACCCCTCCACTTT	TRBD1	TRBV24-1	few	14	TRBJ1-6
CASSSDSGPPRTYGYTF	TGTGCCAGCAGCTCCGATTCTGGACCGCCCCGAACCTATGGCTACACCTTC	NA	TRBV7-2	few	17	TRBJ1-2
CASSLSRGRGSDTQYF	TGTGCCAGCAGTTTAAGTAGGGGCAGGGGCTCAGATACGCAGTATTTT	NA	TRBV6-5	NA	16	TRBJ2-3
CASSLAGPYNSPLHF	TGTGCCAGCAGTTTAGCCGGCCCCTATAATTCACCCCTCCACTTT	NA	TRBV12-3/TRBV12-4	NA	15	TRBJ1-6
CSARDPLAGETQYF	TGCAGTGCTAGAGATCCACTAGCGGGGGAGACCCAGTACTTC	TRBD2	TRBV20-1	few	14	TRBJ2-5
CASSVSGTDGYTF	TGTGCCAGCAGCGTATCCGGGACAGATGGCTACACCTTC	TRBD1	TRBV7-9	NA	13	TRBJ1-2
CASSSGPPREQYF	TGTGCCAGCAGCTCGGGGCCCCCAAGGGAGCAGTACTTC	NA	TRBV7-6	few	13	TRBJ2-7
CASSSGPINGYTF	TGTGCCAGCAGCTCGGGACCGATTAATGGCTACACCTTC	NA	TRBV11-2	few	13	TRBJ1-2
CASRRGGTGAEKLFF	TGTGCCAGCAGGAGAGGCGGGACAGGGGCTGAAAAACTGTTTTTT	TRBD1	TRBV7-9	few	15	TRBJ1-4
CASRGQGLRDEQFF	TGTGCCAGCAGGGGGCAGGGTCTGCGCGATGAGCAGTTCTTC	NA	TRBV25-1	few	14	TRBJ2-1
CASSWGDISEQYF	TGTGCCAGCAGCTGGGGGGACATTTCAGAGCAGTACTTC	NA	TRBV5-4	few	13	TRBJ2-7
CASSLTSGGTQTTDTQYF	TGCGCCAGCAGCTTGACTAGCGGGGGGACTCAAACCACAGATACGCAGTATTTT	TRBD2	TRBV5-1	NA	18	TRBJ2-3
CASSLIGGMAGELFF	TGTGCCAGCAGCTTAATCGGGGGAATGGCCGGGGAGCTGTTTTTT	NA	TRBV7-8	few	15	TRBJ2-2
CATSDQPGQSNTGELFF	TGTGCCACCAGTGACCAGCCGGGACAGTCGAACACCGGGGAGCTGTTTTTT	TRBD1	TRBV24-1	NA	17	TRBJ2-2
CASSQASYFSGVSYNEQFF	TGCGCCAGCAGCCAAGCTTCTTACTTTAGCGGGGTTTCCTACAATGAGCAGTTCTTC	TRBD2	TRBV4-3	once	19	TRBJ2-1
CASSQDISEGGYTF	TGCGCCAGCAGCCAAGATATCTCTGAGGGAGGCTACACCTTC	NA	TRBV4-3	NA	14	TRBJ1-2
CASSLAGAPNYGYTF	TGCGCCAGCAGCTTGGCAGGGGCTCCCAACTATGGCTACACCTTC	NA	TRBV5-1	few	15	TRBJ1-2
CASSPVRGQETQYF	TGTGCCAGCAGTCCGGTACGGGGGCAAGAGACCCAGTACTTC	NA	TRBV12-3/TRBV12-4	NA	14	TRBJ2-5
CASSSTGGGDYRGYYNSPLHF	TGTGCCAGCAGTTCCACCGGTGGGGGCGACTACAGAGGCTACTATAATTCACCCCTCCACTTT	NA	TRBV28	NA	21	TRBJ1-6
CATSREPGGGQETQYF	TGTGCCACCAGCAGAGAGCCGGGGGGTGGGCAAGAGACCCAGTACTTC	TRBD2	TRBV15	NA	16	TRBJ2-5
CASVYGSPPLYTF	TGTGCCAGCGTGTACGGTTCCCCCCCCCTCTACACCTTC	NA	TRBV6-5	many	13	TRBJ1-2
CASSYRGLGTDTQYF	TGTGCCAGCAGTTACAGGGGATTGGGTACAGATACGCAGTATTTT	NA	TRBV6-5	many	15	TRBJ2-3
CAISEAGAQETQYF	TGTGCCATCAGTGAGGCGGGGGCCCAAGAGACCCAGTACTTC	NA	TRBV10-3	NA	14	TRBJ2-5
CASSSQTRNTEAFF	TGCGCCAGCAGCTCACAGACCCGGAACACTGAAGCTTTCTTT	NA	TRBV5-1	few	14	TRBJ1-1
CAIGAGNNQPQHF	TGTGCCATAGGGGCAGGGAACAATCAGCCCCAGCATTTT	NA	TRBV19	NA	13	TRBJ1-5
CASSYSTLAGRYF	TGTGCCAGCAGTTACTCGACACTAGCGGGACGGTATTTC	TRBD2	TRBV6-5	NA	13	TRBJ2-7
CATSLQITNEKLFF	TGTGCCACCAGTCTGCAGATAACTAATGAAAAACTGTTTTTT	NA	TRBV15	NA	14	TRBJ1-4
CASSPRTARGYGYTF	TGTGCCAGCAGCCCCCGGACAGCCCGCGGCTATGGCTACACCTTC	NA	TRBV7-9	NA	15	TRBJ1-2
CASSQSRTGGYEQYF	TGCGCCAGCAGCCAGTCCAGGACAGGGGGGTACGAGCAGTACTTC	TRBD1	TRBV4-3	few	15	TRBJ2-7
CAISIGDRGQNNEQFF	TGTGCCATCAGTATAGGAGACAGGGGACAAAACAATGAGCAGTTCTTC	TRBD1	TRBV10-3	many	16	TRBJ2-1
CATGKGDSYNEQFF	TGTGCCACCGGCAAGGGAGACTCCTACAATGAGCAGTTCTTC	NA	TRBV24-1	few	14	TRBJ2-1
CSVGVGRENEQFF	TGCAGCGTAGGGGTGGGCAGGGAGAATGAGCAGTTCTTC	NA	TRBV29-1	few	13	TRBJ2-1